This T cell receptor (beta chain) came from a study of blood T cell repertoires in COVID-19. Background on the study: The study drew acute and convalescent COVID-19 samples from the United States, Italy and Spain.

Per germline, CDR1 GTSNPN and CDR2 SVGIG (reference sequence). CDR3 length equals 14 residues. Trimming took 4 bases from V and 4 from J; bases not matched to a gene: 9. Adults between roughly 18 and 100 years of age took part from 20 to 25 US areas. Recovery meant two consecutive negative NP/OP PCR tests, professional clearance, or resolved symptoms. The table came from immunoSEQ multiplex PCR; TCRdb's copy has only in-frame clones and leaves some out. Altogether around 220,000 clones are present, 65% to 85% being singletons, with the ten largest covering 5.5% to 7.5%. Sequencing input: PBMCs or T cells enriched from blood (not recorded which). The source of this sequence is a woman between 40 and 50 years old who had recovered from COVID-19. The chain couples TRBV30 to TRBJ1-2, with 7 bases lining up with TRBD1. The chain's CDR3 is CAWTKGASSYGYTF. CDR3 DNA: TGTGCCTGGACAAAGGGGGCGAGTTCCTATGGCTACACCTTC. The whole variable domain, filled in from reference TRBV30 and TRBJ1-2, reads SQTIHQWPATLVQPVGSPLSLECTVEGTSNPNLYWYRQAAGRGLQLLFYSVGIGQISSEVPQNLSASRPQDRQFILSSKKLLLSDSGFYLCAWTKGASSYGYTFGSGTRLTVV.